Included here is one T cell receptor (beta chain) sequence, with context. This clone's antigen is unknown. No base quality values were provided; no much bigger clone lies one nucleotide off. The data stem from a study of OX40 agonist ivuxolimab in advanced cancers. Background for the entire study: The costimulatory receptor OX40 (CD134) was targeted by ivuxolimab, a fully human IgG2 agonistic monoclonal antibody. Among the approximately 54 dose-escalation patients, around 19 had hepatocellular carcinoma, around 15 melanoma, 9 renal cell carcinoma and 9 head and neck cancer. Partial responses occurred in three dose-escalation patients: two with cutaneous melanoma and one with hepatocellular carcinoma. The paper reports the monotherapy dose-escalation portion (N of about 54 patients) of the phase I ivuxolimab trial. Patients were allowed to have had prior anti-PD-1, anti-PD-L1 or anti-CTLA-4 therapy, and around two fifths of the dose-escalation patients had been treated with checkpoint inhibitors. Intravenous ivuxolimab was administered to patients every 2 weeks at six dose levels: 0.01, 0.1, 0.3, 1.5, 3 and 10 mg/kg. Peripheral TCRbeta sequencing was intended to test whether TCR sequence diversity was altered and clonal T-cell expansion was caused by ivuxolimab. In the dose-escalation cohort, around four fifths of patients were male, and the mean age was approximately 60 years with a range of roughly 20 to 80.

To sequence the TCRbeta CDR3 region, genomic DNA was isolated from the sorted cells. The immunoSEQ Assay was used to sequence the TCRbeta CDR3 regions. TCRdb's version of the immuneACCESS table is confined to in-frame rearrangements and falls short of the full clone set. An unresolved V gene accounts for under half of the shortfall where checked; the remainder is of unknown origin. In this sample the table shows roughly 60,000 clones, around 83% of which occur a single time. Under 4.5% of the sample rests with the top ten. Taken from cysteine to phenylalanine, the CDR3 has 13 residues. Just CDR3 DNA is preserved here, 39 bases in frame from base 1. Trimming costs V 2 bases and J 8 bases, and their ends lie 12 bases apart. Taken from the germline V gene (reference sequence), the CDR1 and CDR2 loops are MNHEY and SMNVEV. The paper's findings and limits, for the study overall: Partial responders in the 0.1-3.0 mg/kg groups had among the lowest normalized peripheral clonal expansion, especially among CD8+ T cells. Clonal expansion of both CD4+ and CD8+ blood T cells was observed from baseline to week 6 at doses 0.1 to 3.0 mg/kg. Low levels of normalized T-cell clonal expansion were also seen in some patients who did not respond. The antigen specificity of the peripheral T cells that underwent clonal expansion was not determined. After ivuxolimab, expanded clones were on average more numerous among CD8+ T cells than among CD4+ T cells.

Patients with autoimmune disease history or receiving systemic immunosuppression were excluded from the trial. Peripheral blood for TCR sequencing was drawn from every dose cohort at baseline, at cycle 4 day 1 and at cycle 7 day 1. Samples were obtained from an open-label, multicenter, first-in-human phase I dose-escalation trial of ivuxolimab. The trial enrolled adults with locally advanced or metastatic head and neck squamous cell, hepatocellular, melanoma or renal cell carcinoma. CD4+ and CD8+ T cells were sorted separately from peripheral blood before TCR sequencing. The sequence was collected from an adult with an advanced solid tumor such as melanoma, head and neck, liver or kidney cancer. The sample here was CD4+ or CD8+ T cells sorted from blood, taken in a trial of the OX40 agonist ivuxolimab. Recombination linked TRBV27 to TRBJ1-2; the D segment cannot be called with confidence. The CDR3 protein: CASSLGKASGYTF. The nucleotides read TGTGCCAGCAGTTTAGGGAAGGCCTCCGGCTACACCTTC.